This section outlines one T cell receptor beta chain sequence together with its context. The data stem from a study of CD8 T cells in Susac syndrome. After extraction with the RNeasy kit, about 0.5 to 1 ug of the RNA was reverse transcribed using random hexamers. The TCR beta CDR3 was amplified by immunoSEQ multiplex PCR across 54 Vbeta, 13 Jbeta. TCRdb recomputed calls from the immunoSEQ multiplex PCR reads with MiXCR, one row per CDR3 protein. The sample lists 170,000 or so distinct CDR3 sequences; roughly 96% were seen once. This CDR3 contains 16 residues. The germline V and J ends were trimmed by 5 bases and 4 bases, with 21 bases remaining between them. Germline assignment: CDR1 SGHRS and CDR2 YFSETQ.

This TCR derives from a human donor with multiple sclerosis. This chain uses TRBV5-1 with TRBJ2-5; D gene uncertain. Sequenced: CD8+ T cells from PBMCs. The CDR3 nucleotides read TGCGCCAGCAGTATACCGGGCCCAGCATCTAGAGAGACCCAGTACTTC. Its translation is CASSIPGPASRETQYF.